This is a list of T cell receptor beta chains from one sample in a study of identical twins. From the 5' RACE reads, TCRdb called clonotypes with MiXCR, one entry per CDR3 protein. The data show fewer than 800,000 distinct CDR3 sequences, around 7.4% seen once. The sample was also reused in another study, on yellow fever vaccine responses in identical twins.

The sequenced material came from PBMCs. The receptor set was obtained from a young woman in good health. The CDR3 runs from the conserved cysteine through the conserved F or W. Fields, in order: J gene, D gene, clone size, V gene, CDR3 protein, CDR3 DNA. A D gene is named only where the DNA matches it firmly. Clone size is stated in some rows and not others, as once, few, many or a class when expanded.

>TRBJ2-5|TRBD2|.|TRBV6-1
CASAPRSGGAVETQYF
TGTGCCAGCGCACCACGTAGCGGGGGGGCTGTGGAGACCCAGTACTTC
>TRBJ2-3|.|many|TRBV2
CASSSRSWRDGVGTQYF
TGTGCCAGCAGTTCCCGCTCGTGGCGGGATGGGGTCGGTACGCAGTATTTT
>TRBJ2-4|.|many|TRBV10-3
CAISESAEGNIQYF
TGTGCCATCAGTGAGTCTGCGGAGGGGAACATTCAGTACTTC
>TRBJ2-7|TRBD2|many|TRBV12-3/TRBV12-4
CASSLRLAGYEQYF
TGTGCCAGCAGTTTAAGGTTAGCGGGGTACGAGCAGTACTTC
>TRBJ2-3|.|.|TRBV2
CASSLFLAGISTDTQYF
TGTGCCAGCAGTCTCTTCTTGGCGGGGATTTCCACAGATACGCAGTATTTT
>TRBJ2-1|TRBD2|many|TRBV10-3
CAISESGGTYNEQFF
TGTGCCATCAGTGAGTCGGGGGGGACCTACAATGAGCAGTTCTTC
>TRBJ1-5|.|many|TRBV3-1
CASSQVQGGQPQHF
TGTGCCAGCAGCCAAGTACAGGGAGGTCAGCCCCAGCATTTT
>TRBJ2-3|.|few|TRBV7-9
CASSLQGFDTQYF
TGTGCCAGCAGCTTACAGGGATTCGATACGCAGTATTTT
>TRBJ2-2|TRBD1|.|TRBV20-1
CSAPGQGDTGELFF
TGCAGTGCGCCGGGACAGGGAGACACCGGGGAGCTGTTTTTT
>TRBJ2-3|.|many|TRBV12-3/TRBV12-4
CASSAASNTQYF
TGTGCCAGCAGTGCTGCGAGCAATACGCAGTATTTT
>TRBJ1-6|.|.|TRBV12-3/TRBV12-4
CASSFYGTVSIPGYNSPLHF
TGTGCCAGCAGTTTTTATGGGACCGTCTCAATCCCGGGGTATAATTCACCCCTCCACTTT
>TRBJ2-1|.|many|TRBV5-1
CASSAALGGDEQFF
TGCGCCAGCAGCGCTGCCTTAGGTGGGGATGAGCAGTTCTTC
>TRBJ2-1|.|.|TRBV10-2
CASSEVEHSYNEQFF
TGCGCCAGCAGTGAGGTGGAACACTCCTACAATGAGCAGTTCTTC
>TRBJ2-3|.|.|TRBV5-1
CASSLVWTDTQYF
TGCGCCAGCAGCTTAGTATGGACAGATACGCAGTATTTT
>TRBJ2-7|.|many|TRBV11-2
CASSTTGHEQYF
TGTGCCAGCAGCACAACAGGGCACGAGCAGTACTTC
>TRBJ2-7|TRBD1|.|TRBV15
CATSKPGTGTYEQYF
TGTGCCACCAGCAAACCCGGGACAGGGACCTACGAGCAGTACTTC
>TRBJ2-3|.|.|TRBV6-1
CASSERGDTDTQYF
TGTGCCAGCAGTGAAAGGGGGGACACAGATACGCAGTATTTT
>TRBJ1-2|TRBD1|many|TRBV10-3
CAISEGQGANYGYTF
TGTGCCATCAGTGAGGGACAGGGGGCTAACTATGGCTACACCTTC
>TRBJ1-2|.|.|TRBV7-9
CASRAIDSYGYTF
TGTGCCAGCAGGGCAATTGACAGCTATGGCTACACCTTC
>TRBJ2-1|.|many|TRBV4-1
CASSHPSLANEQFF
TGCGCCAGCAGCCATCCCTCACTAGCCAATGAGCAGTTCTTC
>TRBJ2-3|.|many|TRBV2
CASSPEGGPQYF
TGTGCCAGCAGCCCTGAGGGGGGCCCGCAGTATTTT
>TRBJ2-2|TRBD2|.|TRBV2
CACSPGEAGGLITGELFF
TGTGCCTGCAGCCCAGGGGAAGCGGGGGGGCTAATCACCGGGGAGCTGTTTTTT
>TRBJ1-1|.|few|TRBV12-3/TRBV12-4
CASSAATGLGTEAFF
TGTGCCAGCAGTGCGGCTACAGGGTTGGGCACTGAAGCTTTCTTT